This section outlines one T cell receptor beta chain sequence together with its context. Its antigen is not identified. This sample was included in a study of cytomegalovirus exposure and HLA in healthy donors. The study, taken as a whole, reports: Sequence variants that were highly shared formed a cluster that was likely a sequencing artifact.

The CDR3 extends over 13 amino acids. Germline lookup yields CDR1 SQVTM and CDR2 ANQGSEA. V was cut by 7 bases and J by 3 bases, with 15 bases left in between. Though nominally healthy at sampling, donors likely had unrecorded immune exposures. PCR employed 60 Vbeta and 13 Jbeta primers. The data were produced by immunoSEQ multiplex PCR, yet TCRdb's version contains in-frame clones alone and is incomplete. This sample has approximately 160,000 clones; 82% occur once, and the top ten carry over 1.2%. The sequence derives from a girl aged 5 to 17 in good health and CMV-seropositive. V is TRBV29-1 and J is TRBJ1-2; TRBD1 might be the D (5 bases). The source material was PBMCs. CDR3 coding DNA: TGCAGCGCGGGAGGGGATCTAGACTATGGCTACACCTTC. Protein product: CSAGGDLDYGYTF.